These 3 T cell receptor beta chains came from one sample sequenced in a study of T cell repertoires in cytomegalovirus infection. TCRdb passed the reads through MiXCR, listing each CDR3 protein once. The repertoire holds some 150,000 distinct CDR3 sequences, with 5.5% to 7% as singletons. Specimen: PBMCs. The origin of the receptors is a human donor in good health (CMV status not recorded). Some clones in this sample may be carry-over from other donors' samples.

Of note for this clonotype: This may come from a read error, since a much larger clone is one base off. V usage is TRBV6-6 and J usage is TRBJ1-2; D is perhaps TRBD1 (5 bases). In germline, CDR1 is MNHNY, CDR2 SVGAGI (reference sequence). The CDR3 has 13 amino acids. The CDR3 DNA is TGTGCCAGCAGCCGGACATTGAACTATGGCTTCACCTTC. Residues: CASSRTLNYGFTF.

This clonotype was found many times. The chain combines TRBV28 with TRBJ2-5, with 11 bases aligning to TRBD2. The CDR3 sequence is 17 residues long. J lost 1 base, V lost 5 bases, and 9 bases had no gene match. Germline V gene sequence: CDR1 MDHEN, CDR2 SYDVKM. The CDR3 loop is CASSPGKLAGVQETQYF. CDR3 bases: TGTGCCAGCAGTCCTGGGAAACTAGCGGGGGTCCAAGAGACCCAGTACTTC.

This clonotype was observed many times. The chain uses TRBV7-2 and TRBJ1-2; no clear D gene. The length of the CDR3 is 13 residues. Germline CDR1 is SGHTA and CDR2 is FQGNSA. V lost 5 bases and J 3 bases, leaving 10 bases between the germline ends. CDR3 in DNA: TGTGCCAGCAGCCCTTACTCGGACTATGGCTACACCTTC. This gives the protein CASSPYSDYGYTF.